The subject of this entry is one T cell receptor beta chain. The data stem from a study of cytomegalovirus exposure and HLA in healthy donors. Primers for the PCR totalled 60 Vbeta and 13 Jbeta. Clones were sequenced by immunoSEQ multiplex PCR, and TCRdb holds only the in-frame ones, with some missing. The repertoire consists of around 110,000 clones, with 79% occurring once and the leading ten covering 3.5% to 4.5%. This TCR derives from a young man in good health and CMV-seropositive. The specimen was PBMCs.

CDR3 region: CASSRDNSGELFF. CDR3 DNA sequence: TGCGCCAGCAGCCGGGACAACTCCGGGGAGCTGTTTTTT. The gene calls are TRBV5-1 and TRBJ2-2; a possible D gene is TRBD1 (6 bases). The V and J ends lost 4 bases and 6 bases respectively, with 10 bases between them. The CDR3 has 13 residues. Germline CDR1 and CDR2: SGHRS and YFSETQ.